Included here is one T cell receptor (beta chain) sequence, with context. The sample comes from a study of T cell responses to AZD1222 COVID-19 vaccine. Germline CDR1 is MNHEY and CDR2 is SVGAGI. V dropped 11 bases and J dropped 5 bases, with 18 bases sitting between them. CDR3 size: 14 residues. Produced via immunoSEQ multiplex PCR; TCRdb's table is partial and in-frame only. The sample yields about 120,000 clones, around 85% seen once. This TCR derives from an adult in good health. The chain combines TRBV6-5 with TRBJ1-4; the D gene is possibly TRBD1 (6 bases). The source material was peripheral blood, sampled on day 0 of AZD1222 vaccination. The CDR3 reads CASLSTGGNEKLFF. CDR3 nucleotides: TGTGCCTCCCTTTCAACGGGGGGCAATGAAAAACTGTTTTTT.